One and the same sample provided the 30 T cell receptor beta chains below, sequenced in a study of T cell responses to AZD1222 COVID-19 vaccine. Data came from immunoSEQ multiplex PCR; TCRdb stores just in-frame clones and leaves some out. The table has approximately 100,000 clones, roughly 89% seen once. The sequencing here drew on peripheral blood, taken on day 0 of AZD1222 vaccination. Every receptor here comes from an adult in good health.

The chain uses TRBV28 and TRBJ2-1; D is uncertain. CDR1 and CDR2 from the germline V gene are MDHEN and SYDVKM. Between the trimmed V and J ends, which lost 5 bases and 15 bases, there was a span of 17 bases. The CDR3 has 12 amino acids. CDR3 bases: TGTGCCAGCAGTCTTAAAATAGGATCCATGTTCTTC. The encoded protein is CASSLKIGSMFF.

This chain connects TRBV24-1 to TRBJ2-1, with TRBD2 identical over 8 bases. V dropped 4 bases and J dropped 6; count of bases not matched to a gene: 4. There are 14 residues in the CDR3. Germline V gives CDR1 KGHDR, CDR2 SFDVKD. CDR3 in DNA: TGTGCCACCAGTGAGCCCGGGGGGGGCAATGAGCAGTTCTTC. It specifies CATSEPGGGNEQFF.

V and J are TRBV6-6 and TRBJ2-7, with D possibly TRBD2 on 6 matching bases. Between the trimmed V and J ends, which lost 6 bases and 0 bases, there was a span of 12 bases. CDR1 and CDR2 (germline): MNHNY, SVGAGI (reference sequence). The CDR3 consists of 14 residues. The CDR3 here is CASRTGGGSYEQYF. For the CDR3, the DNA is TGTGCCAGCAGGACCGGGGGAGGCTCCTACGAGCAGTACTTC.

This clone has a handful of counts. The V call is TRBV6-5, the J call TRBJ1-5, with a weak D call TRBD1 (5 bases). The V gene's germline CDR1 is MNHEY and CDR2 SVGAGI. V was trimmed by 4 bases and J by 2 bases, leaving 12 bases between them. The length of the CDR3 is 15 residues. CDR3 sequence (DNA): TGTGCCAGCAGTTTTGGAGACAGCGGCAATCAGCCCCAGCATTTT. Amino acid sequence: CASSFGDSGNQPQHF.

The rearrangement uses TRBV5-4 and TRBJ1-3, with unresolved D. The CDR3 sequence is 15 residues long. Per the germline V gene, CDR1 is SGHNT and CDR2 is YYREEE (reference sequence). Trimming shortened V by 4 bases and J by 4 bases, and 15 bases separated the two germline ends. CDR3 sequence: CASSPPAGSGNTIYF. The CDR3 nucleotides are TGTGCCAGCAGCCCCCCGGCTGGGTCCGGAAACACCATATATTTT.

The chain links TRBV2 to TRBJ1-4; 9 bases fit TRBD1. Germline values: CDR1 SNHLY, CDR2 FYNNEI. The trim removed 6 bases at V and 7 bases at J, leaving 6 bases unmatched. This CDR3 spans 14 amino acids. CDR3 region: CASRGQGLSEKLFF. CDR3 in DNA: TGTGCCAGCAGGGGACAGGGTCTAAGTGAAAAACTGTTTTTT.

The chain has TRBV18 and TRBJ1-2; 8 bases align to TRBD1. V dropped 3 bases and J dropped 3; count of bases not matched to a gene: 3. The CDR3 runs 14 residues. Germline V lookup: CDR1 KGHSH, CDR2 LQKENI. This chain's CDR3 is CASSPSGGDYGYTF. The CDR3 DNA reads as TGTGCCAGCTCACCTTCAGGGGGCGACTATGGCTACACCTTC.

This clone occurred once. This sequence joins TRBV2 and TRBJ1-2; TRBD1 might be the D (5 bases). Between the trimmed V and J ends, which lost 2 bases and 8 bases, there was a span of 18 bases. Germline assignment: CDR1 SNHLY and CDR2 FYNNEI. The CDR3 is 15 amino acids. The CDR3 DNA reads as TGTGCCAGCAGTGAATCTCGGGACCGCTCAGTAGGCTACACCTTC. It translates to CASSESRDRSVGYTF.

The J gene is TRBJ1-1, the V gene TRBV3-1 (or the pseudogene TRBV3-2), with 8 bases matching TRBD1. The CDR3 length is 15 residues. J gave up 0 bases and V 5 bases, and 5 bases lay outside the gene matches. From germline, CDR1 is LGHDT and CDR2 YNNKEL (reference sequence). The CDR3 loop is CASSSWDRLNTEAFF. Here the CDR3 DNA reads TGTGCCAGCAGCTCATGGGACAGGCTGAACACTGAAGCTTTCTTT.

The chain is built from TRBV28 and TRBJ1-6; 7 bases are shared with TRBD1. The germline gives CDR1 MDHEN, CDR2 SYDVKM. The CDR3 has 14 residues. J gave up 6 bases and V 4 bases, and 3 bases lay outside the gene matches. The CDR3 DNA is TGTGCCAGCAGTTCGGGGACAGCTAATTCACCCCTCCACTTT. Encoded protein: CASSSGTANSPLHF. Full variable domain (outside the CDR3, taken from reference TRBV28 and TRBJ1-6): DVKVTQSSRYLVKRTGEKVFLECVQDMDHENMFWYRQDPGLGLRLIYFSYDVKMKEKGDIPEGYSVSREKKERFSLILESASTNQTSMYLCASSSGTANSPLHFGNGTRLTVT.

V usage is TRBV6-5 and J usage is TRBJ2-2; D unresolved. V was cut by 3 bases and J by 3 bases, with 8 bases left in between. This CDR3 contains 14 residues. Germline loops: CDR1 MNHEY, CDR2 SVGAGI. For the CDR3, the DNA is TGTGCCAGCAGTTATGACGGTTACACCGGGGAGCTGTTTTTT. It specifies CASSYDGYTGELFF.

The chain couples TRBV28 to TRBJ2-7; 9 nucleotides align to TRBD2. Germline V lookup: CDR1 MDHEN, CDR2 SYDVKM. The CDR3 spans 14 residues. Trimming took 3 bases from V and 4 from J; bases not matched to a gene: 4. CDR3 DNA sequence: TGTGCCAGCAGTTTCGCGGGAGGGCCTTACGAGCAGTACTTC. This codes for CASSFAGGPYEQYF.

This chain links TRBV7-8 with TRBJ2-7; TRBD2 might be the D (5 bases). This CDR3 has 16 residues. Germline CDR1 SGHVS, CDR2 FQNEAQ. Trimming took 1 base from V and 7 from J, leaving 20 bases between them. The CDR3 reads CASSLGAGLYLGEQYF. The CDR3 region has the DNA TGTGCCAGCAGCTTAGGGGCGGGTCTGTACCTCGGGGAGCAGTACTTC.

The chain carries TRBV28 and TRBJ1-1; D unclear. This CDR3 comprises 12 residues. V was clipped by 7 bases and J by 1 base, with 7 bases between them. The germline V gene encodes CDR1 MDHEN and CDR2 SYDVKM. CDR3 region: CASTRKNTEAFF. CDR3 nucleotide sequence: TGTGCCAGCACCCGAAAGAACACTGAAGCTTTCTTT.

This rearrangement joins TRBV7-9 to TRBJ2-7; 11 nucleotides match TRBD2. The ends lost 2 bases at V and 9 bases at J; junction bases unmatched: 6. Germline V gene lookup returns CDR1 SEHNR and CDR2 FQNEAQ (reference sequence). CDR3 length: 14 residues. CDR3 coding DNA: TGTGCCAGCAGCTTATTAGCGGGAGGGCCGGGGCAGTACTTC. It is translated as CASSLLAGGPGQYF.

The CDR3 coding sequence is TGTGCCAGCAGCGTGGGGGGTTCGTACACTGAAGCTTTCTTT. This codes for CASSVGGSYTEAFF. This chain joins TRBV7-2 and TRBJ1-1; possibly TRBD1 for D (5 bases). Trimming cost V 5 bases and J 3 bases, with 13 bases left between them. Germline V gene sequence: CDR1 SGHTA, CDR2 FQGNSA. The CDR3 extends over 14 amino acids.

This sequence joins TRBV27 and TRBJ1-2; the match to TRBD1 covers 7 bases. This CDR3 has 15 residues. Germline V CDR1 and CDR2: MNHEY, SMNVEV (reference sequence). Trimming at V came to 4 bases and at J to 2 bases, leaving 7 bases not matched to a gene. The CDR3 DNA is TGTGCCAGCAGTTCCCTCACAGGGGCCAACTATGGCTACACCTTC. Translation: CASSSLTGANYGYTF.

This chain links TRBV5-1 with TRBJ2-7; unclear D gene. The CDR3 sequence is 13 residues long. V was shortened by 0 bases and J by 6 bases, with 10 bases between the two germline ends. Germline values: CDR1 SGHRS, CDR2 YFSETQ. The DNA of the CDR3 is TGCGCCAGCAGCTTGGCCACGGCAAGCGAGCAGTACTTC. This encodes CASSLATASEQYF.

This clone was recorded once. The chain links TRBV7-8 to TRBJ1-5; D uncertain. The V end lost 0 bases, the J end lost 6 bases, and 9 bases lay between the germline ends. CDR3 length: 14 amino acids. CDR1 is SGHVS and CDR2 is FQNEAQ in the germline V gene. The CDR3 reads CASSLAEEAQPQHF. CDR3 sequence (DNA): TGTGCCAGCAGCTTAGCGGAGGAGGCTCAGCCCCAGCATTTT.

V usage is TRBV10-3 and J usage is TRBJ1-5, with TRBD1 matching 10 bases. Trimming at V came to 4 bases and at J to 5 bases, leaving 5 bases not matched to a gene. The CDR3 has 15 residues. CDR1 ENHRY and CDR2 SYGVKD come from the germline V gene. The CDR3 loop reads CAISGSGTGDQPQHF. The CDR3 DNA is TGTGCCATCAGTGGATCCGGGACAGGGGATCAGCCCCAGCATTTT.

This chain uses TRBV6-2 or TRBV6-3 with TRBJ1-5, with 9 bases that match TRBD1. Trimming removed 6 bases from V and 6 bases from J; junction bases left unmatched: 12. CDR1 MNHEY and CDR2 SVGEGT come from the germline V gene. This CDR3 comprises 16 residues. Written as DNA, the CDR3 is TGTGCCAGCAGCCCAATTCCGGGACAGGGCGGTCAGCCCCAGCATTTT. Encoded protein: CASSPIPGQGGQPQHF.

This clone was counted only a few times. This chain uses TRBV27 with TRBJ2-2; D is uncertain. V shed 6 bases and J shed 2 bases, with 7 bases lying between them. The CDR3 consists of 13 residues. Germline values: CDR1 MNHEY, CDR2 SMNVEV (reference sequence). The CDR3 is CASRNSNTGELFF. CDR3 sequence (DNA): TGTGCCAGCAGGAACAGCAACACCGGGGAGCTGTTTTTT.

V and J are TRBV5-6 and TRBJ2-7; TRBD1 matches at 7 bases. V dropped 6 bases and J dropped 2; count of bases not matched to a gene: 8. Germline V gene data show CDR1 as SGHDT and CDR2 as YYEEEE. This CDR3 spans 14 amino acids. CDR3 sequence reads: CASIDRDDTYEQYF. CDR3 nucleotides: TGTGCCAGCATCGACAGGGACGATACCTACGAGCAGTACTTC.

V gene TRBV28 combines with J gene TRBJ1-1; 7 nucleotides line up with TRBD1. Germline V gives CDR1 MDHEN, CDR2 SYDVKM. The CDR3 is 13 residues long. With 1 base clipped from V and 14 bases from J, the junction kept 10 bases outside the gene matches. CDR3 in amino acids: CASSLYGSGGNFF. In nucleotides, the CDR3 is TGTGCCAGCAGTTTATATGGTTCAGGGGGTAACTTCTTT.

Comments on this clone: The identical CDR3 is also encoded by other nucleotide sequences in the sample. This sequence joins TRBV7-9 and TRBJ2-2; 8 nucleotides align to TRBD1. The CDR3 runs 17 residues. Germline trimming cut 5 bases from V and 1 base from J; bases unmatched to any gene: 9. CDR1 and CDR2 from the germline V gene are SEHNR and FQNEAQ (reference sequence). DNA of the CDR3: TGTGCCAGCAGCCTAGGTCGGGGGACAGGGAACACCGGGGAGCTGTTTTTT. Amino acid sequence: CASSLGRGTGNTGELFF.

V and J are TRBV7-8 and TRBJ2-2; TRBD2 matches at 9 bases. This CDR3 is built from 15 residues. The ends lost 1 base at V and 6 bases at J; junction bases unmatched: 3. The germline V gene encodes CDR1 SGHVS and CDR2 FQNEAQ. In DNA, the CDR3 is TGTGCCAGCAGCTTAGTAGCGGGAGTGCCCGGGGAGCTGTTTTTT. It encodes CASSLVAGVPGELFF.

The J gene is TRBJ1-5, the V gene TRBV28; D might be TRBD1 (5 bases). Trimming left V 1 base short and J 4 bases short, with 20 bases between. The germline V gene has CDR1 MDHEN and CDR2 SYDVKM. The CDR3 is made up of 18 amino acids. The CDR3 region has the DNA TGTGCCAGCAGTTTATTTTTTTCGCAGGGAAAGTGGAATCAGCCCCAGCATTTT. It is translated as CASSLFFSQGKWNQPQHF. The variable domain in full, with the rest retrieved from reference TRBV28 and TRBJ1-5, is DVKVTQSSRYLVKRTGEKVFLECVQDMDHENMFWYRQDPGLGLRLIYFSYDVKMKEKGDIPEGYSVSREKKERFSLILESASTNQTSMYLCASSLFFSQGKWNQPQHFGDGTRLSIL.

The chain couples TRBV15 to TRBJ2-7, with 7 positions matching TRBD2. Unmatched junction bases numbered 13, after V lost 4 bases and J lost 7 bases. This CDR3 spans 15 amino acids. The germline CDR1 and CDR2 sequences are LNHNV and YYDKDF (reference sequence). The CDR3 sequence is CATSIVIGRAGEQYF. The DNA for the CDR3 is TGTGCCACCAGCATTGTTATCGGGAGAGCGGGGGAGCAGTACTTC.

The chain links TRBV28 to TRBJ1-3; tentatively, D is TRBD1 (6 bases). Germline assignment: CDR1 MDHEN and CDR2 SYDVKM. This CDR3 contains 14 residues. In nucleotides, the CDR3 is TGTGCGGCATTAAGAGGGGGACCTGGAAACACCATATATTTT. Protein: CAALRGGPGNTIYF.

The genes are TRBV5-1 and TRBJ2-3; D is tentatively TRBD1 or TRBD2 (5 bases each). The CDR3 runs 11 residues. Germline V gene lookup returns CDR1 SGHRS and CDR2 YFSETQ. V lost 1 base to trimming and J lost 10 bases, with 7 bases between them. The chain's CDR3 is CASSLRDAQYF. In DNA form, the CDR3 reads TGCGCCAGCAGCTTGCGGGACGCGCAGTATTTT.